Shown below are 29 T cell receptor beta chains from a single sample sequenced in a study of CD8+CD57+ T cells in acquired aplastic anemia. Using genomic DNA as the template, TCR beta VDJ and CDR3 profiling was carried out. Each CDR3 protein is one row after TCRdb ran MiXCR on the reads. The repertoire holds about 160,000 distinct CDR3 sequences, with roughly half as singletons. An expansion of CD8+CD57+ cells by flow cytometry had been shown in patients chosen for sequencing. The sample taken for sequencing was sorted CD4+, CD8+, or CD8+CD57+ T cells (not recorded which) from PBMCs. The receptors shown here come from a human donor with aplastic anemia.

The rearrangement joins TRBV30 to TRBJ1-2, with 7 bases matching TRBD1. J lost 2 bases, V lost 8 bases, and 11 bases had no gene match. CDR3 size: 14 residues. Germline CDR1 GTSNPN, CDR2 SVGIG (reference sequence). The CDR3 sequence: CASSFGTANYGYTF. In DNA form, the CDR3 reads TGTGCCAGCAGTTTCGGGACAGCCAACTATGGCTACACCTTC. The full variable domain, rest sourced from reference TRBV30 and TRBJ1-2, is SQTIHQWPATLVQPVGSPLSLECTVEGTSNPNLYWYRQAAGRGLQLLFYSVGIGQISSEVPQNLSASRPQDRQFILSSKKLLLSDSGFYLCASSFGTANYGYTFGSGTRLTVV.

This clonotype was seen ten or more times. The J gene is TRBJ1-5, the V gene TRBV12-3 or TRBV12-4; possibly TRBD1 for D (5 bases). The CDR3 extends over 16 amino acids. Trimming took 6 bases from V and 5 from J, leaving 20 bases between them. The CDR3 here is CASSPSGGRADQPQHF. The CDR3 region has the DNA TGTGCCAGCAGCCCCTCGGGGGGGAGGGCGGATCAGCCCCAGCATTTT.

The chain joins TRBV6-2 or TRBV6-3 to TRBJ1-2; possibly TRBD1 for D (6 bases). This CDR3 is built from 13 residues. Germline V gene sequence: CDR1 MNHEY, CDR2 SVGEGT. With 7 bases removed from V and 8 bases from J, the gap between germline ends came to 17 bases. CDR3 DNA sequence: TGTGCCAGCACCGAAGGGGGGAGGGTGGGCTACACCTTC. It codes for CASTEGGRVGYTF.

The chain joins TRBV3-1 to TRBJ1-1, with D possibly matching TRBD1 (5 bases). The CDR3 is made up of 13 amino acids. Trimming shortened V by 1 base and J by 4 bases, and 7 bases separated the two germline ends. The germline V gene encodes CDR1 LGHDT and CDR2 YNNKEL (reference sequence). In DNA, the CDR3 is TGTGCCAGCAGCCAAGGAGGGGTCACTGAAGCTTTCTTT. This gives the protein CASSQGGVTEAFF.

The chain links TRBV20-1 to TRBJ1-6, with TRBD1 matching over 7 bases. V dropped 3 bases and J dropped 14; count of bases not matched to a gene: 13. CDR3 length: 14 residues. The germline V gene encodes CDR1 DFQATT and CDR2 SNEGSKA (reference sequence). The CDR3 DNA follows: TGCAGTGCTAGGGACCTGCGACAGGGTGGGGCCCTCCACTTT. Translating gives CSARDLRQGGALHF.

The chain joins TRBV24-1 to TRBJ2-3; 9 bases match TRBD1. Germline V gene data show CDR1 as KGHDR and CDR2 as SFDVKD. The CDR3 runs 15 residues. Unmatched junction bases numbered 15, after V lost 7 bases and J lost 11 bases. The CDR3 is CATSKTGGGNNEQYF. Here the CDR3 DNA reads TGTGCCACCAGCAAGACAGGGGGAGGGAACAATGAGCAGTATTTT.

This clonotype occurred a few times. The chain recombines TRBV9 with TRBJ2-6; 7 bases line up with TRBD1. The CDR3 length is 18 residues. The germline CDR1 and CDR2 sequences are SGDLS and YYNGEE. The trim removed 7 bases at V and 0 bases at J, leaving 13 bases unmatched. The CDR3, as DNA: TGTGCCAGCGGTATTAGTGCGGACAGGAGCTCTGGGGCCAACGTCCTGACTTTC. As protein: CASGISADRSSGANVLTF.

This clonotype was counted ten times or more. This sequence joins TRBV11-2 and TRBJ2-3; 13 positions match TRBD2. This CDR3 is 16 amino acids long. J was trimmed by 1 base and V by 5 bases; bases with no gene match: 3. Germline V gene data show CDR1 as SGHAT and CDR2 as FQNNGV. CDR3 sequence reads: CASSLGLAGGTDTQYF. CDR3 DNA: TGTGCCAGCAGCCTCGGACTAGCGGGGGGCACAGATACGCAGTATTTT.

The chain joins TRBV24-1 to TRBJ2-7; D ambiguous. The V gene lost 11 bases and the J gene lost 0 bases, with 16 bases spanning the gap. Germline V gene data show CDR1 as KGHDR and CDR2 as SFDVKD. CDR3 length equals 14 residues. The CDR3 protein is CASRGSESSYEQYF. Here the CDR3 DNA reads TGTGCCAGCAGAGGTTCAGAGAGCTCCTACGAGCAGTACTTC.

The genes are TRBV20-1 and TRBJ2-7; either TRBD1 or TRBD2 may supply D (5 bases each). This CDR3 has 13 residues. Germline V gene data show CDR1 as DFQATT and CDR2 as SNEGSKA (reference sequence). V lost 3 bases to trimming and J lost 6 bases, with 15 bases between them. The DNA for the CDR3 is TGCAGTGCTAGCAAGGGGAGTGGAGCCGAGCAGTACTTC. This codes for CSASKGSGAEQYF.

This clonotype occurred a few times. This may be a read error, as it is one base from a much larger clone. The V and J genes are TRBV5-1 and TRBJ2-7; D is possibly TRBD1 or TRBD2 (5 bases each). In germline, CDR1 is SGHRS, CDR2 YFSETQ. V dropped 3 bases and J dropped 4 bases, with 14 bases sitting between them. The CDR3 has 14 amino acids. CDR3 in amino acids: CASSSAGTPYEQYV. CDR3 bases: TGCGCCAGCAGCTCGGCCGGGACCCCATACGAGCAGTACGTC.

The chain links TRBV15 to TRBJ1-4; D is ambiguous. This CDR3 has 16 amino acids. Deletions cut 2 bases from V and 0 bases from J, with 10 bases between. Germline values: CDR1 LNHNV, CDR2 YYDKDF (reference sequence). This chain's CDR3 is CATSRSGRATNEKLFF. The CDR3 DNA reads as TGTGCCACCAGCAGAAGCGGACGGGCAACTAATGAAAAACTGTTTTTT.

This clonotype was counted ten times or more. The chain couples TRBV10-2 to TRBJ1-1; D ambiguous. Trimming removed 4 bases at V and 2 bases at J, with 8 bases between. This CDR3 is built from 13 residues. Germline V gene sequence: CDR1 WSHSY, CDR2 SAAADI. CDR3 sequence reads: CASSGAENTEAFF. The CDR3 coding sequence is TGCGCCAGCAGTGGGGCAGAAAACACTGAAGCTTTCTTT.

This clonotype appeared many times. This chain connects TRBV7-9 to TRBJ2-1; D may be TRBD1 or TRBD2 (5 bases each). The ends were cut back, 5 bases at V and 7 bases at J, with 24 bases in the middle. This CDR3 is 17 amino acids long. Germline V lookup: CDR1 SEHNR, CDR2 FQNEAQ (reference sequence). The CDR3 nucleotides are TGTGCCAGCAGCCCAAAACCGCAGGGTGGCACGGGAAATGAGCAGTTCTTC. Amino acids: CASSPKPQGGTGNEQFF.

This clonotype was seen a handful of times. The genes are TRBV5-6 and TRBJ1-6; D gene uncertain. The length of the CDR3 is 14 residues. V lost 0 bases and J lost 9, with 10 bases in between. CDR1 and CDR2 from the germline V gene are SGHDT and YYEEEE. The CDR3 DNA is TGTGCCAGCAGCTTGGCAGGTAGTGGTTCACCCCTCCACTTT. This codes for CASSLAGSGSPLHF.

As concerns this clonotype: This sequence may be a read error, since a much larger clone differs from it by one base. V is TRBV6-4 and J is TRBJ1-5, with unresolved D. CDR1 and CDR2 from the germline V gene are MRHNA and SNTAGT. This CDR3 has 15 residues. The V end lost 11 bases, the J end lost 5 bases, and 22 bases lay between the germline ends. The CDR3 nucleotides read TGTGCCGGCATCTACCCGGGGAAGCACCATCAGCCCCAGCATTTT. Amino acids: CAGIYPGKHHQPQHF.

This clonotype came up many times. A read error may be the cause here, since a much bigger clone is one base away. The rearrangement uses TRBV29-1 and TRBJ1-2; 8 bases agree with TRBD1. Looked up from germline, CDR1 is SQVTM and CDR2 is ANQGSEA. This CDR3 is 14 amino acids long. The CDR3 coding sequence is TGCGGCGTTGAGGACAGGGCGCTCGGCTGGGGCTACACCTTC. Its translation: CGVEDRALGWGYTF.

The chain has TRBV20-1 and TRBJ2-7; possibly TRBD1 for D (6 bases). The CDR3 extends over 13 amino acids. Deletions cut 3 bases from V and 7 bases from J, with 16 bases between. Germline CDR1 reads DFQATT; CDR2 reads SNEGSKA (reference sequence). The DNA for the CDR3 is TGCAGTGCTAGCCACACAGGGACGAGGGAGCAGTACTTC. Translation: CSASHTGTREQYF.

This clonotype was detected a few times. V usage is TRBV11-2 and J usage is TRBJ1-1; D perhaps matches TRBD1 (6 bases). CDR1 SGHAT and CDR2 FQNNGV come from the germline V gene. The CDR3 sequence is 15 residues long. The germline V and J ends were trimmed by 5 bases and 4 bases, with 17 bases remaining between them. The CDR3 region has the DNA TGTGCCAGCAGCCCAGGACAGCATAGGCCCACTGAAGCTTTCTTT. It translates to CASSPGQHRPTEAFF.

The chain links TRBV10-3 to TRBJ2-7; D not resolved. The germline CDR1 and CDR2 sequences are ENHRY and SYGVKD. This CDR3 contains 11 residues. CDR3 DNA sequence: TGTGCCTCCCAGGAGAGAGTCGAGCGGTACGTC. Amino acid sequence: CASQERVERYV.

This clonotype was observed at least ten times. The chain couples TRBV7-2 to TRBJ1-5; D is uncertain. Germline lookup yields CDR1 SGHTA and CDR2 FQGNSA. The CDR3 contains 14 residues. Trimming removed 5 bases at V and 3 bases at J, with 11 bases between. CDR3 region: CASSIDGPNQPQHF. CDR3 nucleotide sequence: TGTGCCAGCAGCATCGACGGTCCCAATCAGCCCCAGCATTTT. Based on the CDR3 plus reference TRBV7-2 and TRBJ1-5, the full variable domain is GAGVSQSPSNKVTEKGKDVELRCDPISGHTALYWYRQSLGQGLEFLIYFQGNSAPDKSGLPSDRFSAERTGGSVSTLTIQRTQQEDSAVYLCASSIDGPNQPQHFGDGTRLSIL.

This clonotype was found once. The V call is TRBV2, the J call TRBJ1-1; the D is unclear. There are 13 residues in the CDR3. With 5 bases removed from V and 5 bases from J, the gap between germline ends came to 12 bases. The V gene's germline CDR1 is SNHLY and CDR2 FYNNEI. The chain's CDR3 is CASSFSGETEAFF. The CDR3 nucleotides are TGTGCCAGCAGTTTTTCCGGGGAGACTGAAGCTTTCTTT.

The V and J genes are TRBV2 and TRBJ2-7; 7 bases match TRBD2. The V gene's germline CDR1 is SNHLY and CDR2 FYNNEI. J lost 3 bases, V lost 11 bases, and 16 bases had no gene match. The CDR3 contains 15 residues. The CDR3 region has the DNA TGTGCCGCAGACCAAGGGCGGGGACTAAGCTACGAGCAGTACTTC. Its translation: CAADQGRGLSYEQYF. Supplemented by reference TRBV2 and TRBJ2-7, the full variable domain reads EPEVTQTPSHQVTQMGQEVILRCVPISNHLYFYWYRQILGQKVEFLVSFYNNEISEKSEIFDDQFSVERPDGSNFTLKIRSTKLEDSAMYFCAADQGRGLSYEQYFGPGTRLTVT.

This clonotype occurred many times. CDR3 nucleotides: TGCGCCAGCAGCCAAGAAATGGCAGGGGGTCGTGGAGGCTACACCTTC. Translation gives CASSQEMAGGRGGYTF. The chain joins TRBV4-1 to TRBJ1-2; 7 nucleotides match TRBD1. The CDR3 sequence is 16 residues long. Per the germline V gene, CDR1 is MGHRA and CDR2 is YSYEKL. Germline trimming cut 0 bases from V and 8 bases from J; bases unmatched to any gene: 12.

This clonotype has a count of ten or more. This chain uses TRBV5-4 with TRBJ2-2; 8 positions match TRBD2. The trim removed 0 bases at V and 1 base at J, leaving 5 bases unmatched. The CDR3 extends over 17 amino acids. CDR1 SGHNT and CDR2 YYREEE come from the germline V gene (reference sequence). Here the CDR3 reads CASSLGAGAQNTGELFF. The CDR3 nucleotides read TGTGCCAGCAGCTTGGGAGCGGGAGCCCAGAACACCGGGGAGCTGTTTTTT.

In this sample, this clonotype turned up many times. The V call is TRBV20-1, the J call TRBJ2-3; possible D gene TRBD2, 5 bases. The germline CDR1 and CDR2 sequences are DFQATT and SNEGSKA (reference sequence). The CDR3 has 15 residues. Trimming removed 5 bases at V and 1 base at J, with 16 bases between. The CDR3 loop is CSAPTRLARTDTQYF. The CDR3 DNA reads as TGCAGTGCTCCGACGCGGCTAGCTCGCACAGATACGCAGTATTTT.

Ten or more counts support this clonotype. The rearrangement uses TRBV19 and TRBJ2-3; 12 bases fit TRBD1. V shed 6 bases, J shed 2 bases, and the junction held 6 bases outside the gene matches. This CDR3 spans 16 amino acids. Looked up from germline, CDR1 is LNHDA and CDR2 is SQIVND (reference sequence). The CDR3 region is CASRPGTGGPTDTQYF. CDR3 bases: TGTGCCAGTAGGCCCGGGACAGGGGGCCCCACAGATACGCAGTATTTT.

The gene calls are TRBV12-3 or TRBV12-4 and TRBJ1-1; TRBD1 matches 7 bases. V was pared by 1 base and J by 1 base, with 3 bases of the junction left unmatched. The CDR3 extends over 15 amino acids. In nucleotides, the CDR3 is TGTGCCAGCAGTTTAGTACAGGGGAAGAACACTGAAGCTTTCTTT. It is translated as CASSLVQGKNTEAFF.

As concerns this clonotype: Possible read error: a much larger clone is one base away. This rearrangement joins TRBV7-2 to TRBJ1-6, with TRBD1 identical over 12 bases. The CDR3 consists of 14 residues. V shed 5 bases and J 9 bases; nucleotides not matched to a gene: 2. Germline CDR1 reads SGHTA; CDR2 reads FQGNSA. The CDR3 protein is CTSSPGQGASPLHF. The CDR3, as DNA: TGTACCAGCAGCCCGGGACAGGGGGCTTCACCCCTCCACTTT. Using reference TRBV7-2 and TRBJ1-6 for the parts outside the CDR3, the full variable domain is GAGVSQSPSNKVTEKGKDVELRCDPISGHTALYWYRQSLGQGLEFLIYFQGNSAPDKSGLPSDRFSAERTGGSVSTLTIQRTQQEDSAVYLCTSSPGQGASPLHFGNGTRLTVT.